This passage covers 31 T cell receptor beta chains from one sample sequenced in a study of T cell responses to AZD1222 COVID-19 vaccine. The method was immunoSEQ multiplex PCR; TCRdb's version includes in-frame clones alone and lacks a portion of them. The sample has more than 95,000 clones, more than 80% seen once. Sequences were derived from peripheral blood, sampled on day 0 of AZD1222 vaccination. These receptors were taken from an adult in good health.

In DNA form, the CDR3 reads TGTGCCAGCAGTTATCGGCAGGGACTCTCTGGCTACACCTTC. Protein sequence: CASSYRQGLSGYTF. V gene TRBV27 combines with J gene TRBJ1-2, with D possibly being TRBD1 (5 bases). Deletions cut 4 bases from V and 7 bases from J, with 16 bases between. Germline V lookup: CDR1 MNHEY, CDR2 SMNVEV (reference sequence). The CDR3 runs 14 residues.

The V gene is TRBV24-1, the J gene TRBJ2-7; D is uncertain. The V gene's germline CDR1 is KGHDR and CDR2 SFDVKD. The CDR3 runs 13 residues. The V end lost 3 bases, the J end lost 5 bases, and 10 bases lay between the germline ends. CDR3 sequence: CATSDTGRHEQYF. DNA for the CDR3: TGTGCCACCAGTGATACCGGACGCCACGAGCAGTACTTC.

This chain links TRBV24-1 with TRBJ2-7; D is perhaps TRBD1 or TRBD2 (5 bases each). The germline V gene encodes CDR1 KGHDR and CDR2 SFDVKD. Trimming took off 7 bases at V and 3 bases at J, with 18 bases between the two ends. This CDR3 spans 15 amino acids. The CDR3 nucleotides read TGTGCCACCAGCGCCCAGCCGGGACCGAGCTACGAGCAGTACTTC. This encodes CATSAQPGPSYEQYF.

The chain uses TRBV5-4 and TRBJ2-7; possibly TRBD1 or TRBD2 for D (5 bases each). V was cut by 4 bases and J by 7 bases, with 21 bases left in between. The CDR3 spans 15 residues. From germline, CDR1 is SGHNT and CDR2 YYREEE (reference sequence). CDR3 nucleotides: TGTGCCAGCAGCCCGACAGCGGCTCCTGTAGGGGAGCAGTACTTC. This translates into CASSPTAAPVGEQYF.

This clone was counted a single time. V usage is TRBV5-4 and J usage is TRBJ2-2; D is unclear. Germline V CDR1 and CDR2: SGHNT, YYREEE (reference sequence). The CDR3 has 14 residues. Trimming shortened V by 2 bases and J by 3 bases, and 8 bases separated the two germline ends. The CDR3 reads CASSFTGYTGELFF. For the CDR3, the DNA is TGTGCCAGCAGCTTCACCGGATACACCGGGGAGCTGTTTTTT.

The V and J genes are TRBV6-5 and TRBJ1-3; weak D call: TRBD1 (5 bases). V was trimmed by 6 bases and J by 3 bases, leaving 15 bases between them. The CDR3 covers 15 residues. Per the germline V gene, CDR1 is MNHEY and CDR2 is SVGAGI. The CDR3 coding sequence is TGTGCCAGCAGGAGGGACGGAACCGTTGGAAACACCATATATTTT. It translates to CASRRDGTVGNTIYF.

This clone was detected only a few times. The chain employs TRBV18 and TRBJ1-2; D is ambiguous. The CDR3 is 15 residues long. Trimming removed 0 bases from V and 2 bases from J, with 10 bases in between. CDR1 is KGHSH and CDR2 is LQKENI in the germline V gene. The CDR3 loop reads CASSPPSSRNYGYTF. CDR3 bases: TGTGCCAGCTCACCACCAAGTTCCAGGAACTATGGCTACACCTTC.

The CDR3 sequence is CASSFSARPGLNEQFF. For the CDR3, the DNA is TGTGCCAGCAGTTTCTCGGCTCGCCCGGGACTCAATGAGCAGTTCTTC. V usage is TRBV27 and J usage is TRBJ2-1; weak D call: TRBD2 (6 bases). V shed 3 bases and J shed 6 bases, with 18 bases lying between them. The CDR3 covers 16 residues. CDR1 is MNHEY, CDR2 SMNVEV, per germline (reference sequence).

V and J are TRBV9 and TRBJ2-2; D is unclear. Germline lookup yields CDR1 SGDLS and CDR2 YYNGEE. The CDR3 loop spans 13 amino acids. V was trimmed by 3 bases and J by 5 bases, leaving 8 bases between them. The CDR3 reads CASSADRTGELFF. The CDR3 DNA reads as TGTGCCAGCAGCGCCGACCGAACCGGGGAGCTGTTTTTT.

The V and J genes are TRBV7-2 and TRBJ2-7; D might be TRBD2 (5 bases). V gave up 6 bases and J gave up 4 bases, with 7 bases separating them. Germline CDR1 reads SGHTA; CDR2 reads FQGNSA. The length of the CDR3 is 11 residues. The CDR3 spells CASRWEYEQYF. CDR3 coding DNA: TGTGCCAGCAGGTGGGAGTACGAGCAGTACTTC.

The chain employs TRBV7-2 and TRBJ2-1; D not resolved. The length of the CDR3 is 12 residues. Germline lookup yields CDR1 SGHTA and CDR2 FQGNSA. Trimming removed 1 base at V and 7 bases at J, with 5 bases between. The CDR3 region is CASSLGRNEQFF. The CDR3 DNA is TGTGCCAGCAGCTTAGGTAGAAATGAGCAGTTCTTC.

V and J are TRBV15 and TRBJ1-1, with no clear D. Germline-derived CDR1 and CDR2 are LNHNV and YYDKDF (reference sequence). The length of the CDR3 is 15 residues. Between the trimmed V and J ends, which lost 0 bases and 0 bases, there was a span of 8 bases. CDR3 in amino acids: CATSRDKGLNTEAFF. DNA for the CDR3: TGTGCCACCAGCAGAGACAAGGGCTTGAACACTGAAGCTTTCTTT. Based on the CDR3 plus reference TRBV15 and TRBJ1-1, the full variable domain is DAMVIQNPRYQVTQFGKPVTLSCSQTLNHNVMYWYQQKSSQAPKLLFHYYDKDFNNEADTPDNFQSRRPNTSFCFLDIRSPGLGDTAMYLCATSRDKGLNTEAFFGQGTRLTVV.

This clone was observed once. This rearrangement joins TRBV30 to TRBJ1-2; TRBD1 matches 8 bases. The V gene end was trimmed by 0 bases and the J gene end by 2 bases; junction bases not matched to a gene: 5. Looked up from germline, CDR1 is GTSNPN and CDR2 is SVGIG (reference sequence). The CDR3 runs to 15 residues. The CDR3, as DNA: TGTGCCTGGAGTGTTGGGCAGGGGGCGAACTATGGCTACACCTTC. Amino acid sequence: CAWSVGQGANYGYTF.

The genes are TRBV14 and TRBJ2-7; 7 positions agree with TRBD2. The J segment lost 2 bases and the V segment lost 1 base, leaving 8 bases of the junction unmatched. Germline V gene lookup returns CDR1 SGHDN and CDR2 FVKESK. This CDR3 region has 16 residues. As DNA, the CDR3 is TGTGCCAGCAGCCAAGGGATGAGAGGGAGGGCCTACGAGCAGTACTTC. Protein sequence: CASSQGMRGRAYEQYF. Filled out from reference TRBV14 and TRBJ2-7, the complete variable domain reads EAGVTQFPSHSVIEKGQTVTLRCDPISGHDNLYWYRRVMGKEIKFLLHFVKESKQDESGMPNNRFLAERTGGTYSTLKVQPAELEDSGVYFCASSQGMRGRAYEQYFGPGTRLTVT.

The rearrangement uses TRBV28 and TRBJ1-2, with 11 bases fitting TRBD1. J gave up 3 bases and V 9 bases, and 3 bases lay outside the gene matches. The CDR3 totals 13 residues. Germline V gives CDR1 MDHEN, CDR2 SYDVKM. Here the CDR3 DNA reads TGTGCCAGTTGGGACAGGGGGGACTATGGCTACACCTTC. It specifies CASWDRGDYGYTF.

This chain uses TRBV6-6 with TRBJ2-5, with a weak D call TRBD2 (6 bases). CDR1 is MNHNY and CDR2 is SVGAGI in the germline V gene (reference sequence). V lost 6 bases and J 1 base, leaving 9 bases between the germline ends. The CDR3 runs 13 residues. The CDR3 DNA sequence: TGTGCCAGCAGGACCGGGGGCCAAGAGACCCAGTACTTC. Protein product: CASRTGGQETQYF.

The CDR3 nucleotides are TGCGCCAGCAGCCCACGGACTAGCGGGAGCTACGAGCAGTACTTC. Its protein is CASSPRTSGSYEQYF. V is TRBV4-1 and J is TRBJ2-7, with 13 bases aligning to TRBD2. The V segment lost 4 bases and the J segment 3 bases; nucleotides outside the gene matches: 3. CDR3 size: 15 residues. The germline V gene encodes CDR1 MGHRA and CDR2 YSYEKL.

This rearrangement joins TRBV6-1 to TRBJ2-7, with 12 bases lining up with TRBD1. The ends lost 3 bases at V and 7 bases at J; junction bases unmatched: 7. The CDR3 is made up of 15 amino acids. Germline loops: CDR1 MNHNS, CDR2 SASEGT. The chain's CDR3 is CASSDRDRGRDEQYF. DNA for the CDR3: TGTGCCAGCAGTGACCGGGACAGGGGGCGAGATGAGCAGTACTTC.

The chain carries TRBV9 and TRBJ1-1; 7 nucleotides line up with TRBD1. CDR1 is SGDLS, CDR2 YYNGEE, per germline. The CDR3 has 12 residues. V shed 0 bases and J 11 bases; nucleotides not matched to a gene: 4. The DNA for the CDR3 is TGTGCCAGCAGCGTAGAAGGGGGCCAGGCTTTCTTT. Protein product: CASSVEGGQAFF.

This clone was picked up one time. V usage is TRBV9 and J usage is TRBJ2-5; 9 bases are a match to TRBD2. Germline V gene lookup returns CDR1 SGDLS and CDR2 YYNGEE. This CDR3 comprises 17 residues. Trimming took 3 bases from V and 2 from J; bases not matched to a gene: 11. The DNA for the CDR3 is TGTGCCAGCAGCGAGCGGAGAGGAGCGGGAGGACAAGAGACCCAGTACTTC. The encoded protein is CASSERRGAGGQETQYF. Full variable domain (rest looked up from reference TRBV9 and TRBJ2-5): DSGVTQTPKHLITATGQRVTLRCSPRSGDLSVYWYQQSLDQGLQFLIQYYNGEERAKGNILERFSAQQFPDLHSELNLSSLELGDSALYFCASSERRGAGGQETQYFGPGTRLLVL.

J is TRBJ1-2 and V is TRBV18; D is undetermined. V lost 0 bases to trimming and J lost 4 bases, with 9 bases between them. Germline V CDR1 and CDR2: KGHSH, LQKENI. The CDR3 length is 14 residues. This chain's CDR3 is CASSPPYGIYGYTF. CDR3 in DNA: TGTGCCAGCTCACCACCCTACGGGATCTATGGCTACACCTTC.

The chain couples TRBV24-1 to TRBJ1-4, with 11 bases that match TRBD1. V lost 2 bases, J lost 11 bases, and 9 bases stayed unmatched. The CDR3 contains 16 residues. In germline, CDR1 is KGHDR, CDR2 SFDVKD. The CDR3 DNA reads as TGTGCCACCAGTGATTCCTCCCGGGACAGGGGGGGGAAACTGTTTTTT. Protein: CATSDSSRDRGGKLFF.

The J gene is TRBJ1-1, the V gene TRBV28, with D maybe TRBD1 (5 bases). Germline assignment: CDR1 MDHEN and CDR2 SYDVKM. With 0 bases removed from V and 1 base from J, the gap between germline ends came to 12 bases. The CDR3 is made up of 16 amino acids. The CDR3 reads CASSLWGAGENTEAFF. As DNA, the CDR3 is TGTGCCAGCAGTTTATGGGGCGCGGGGGAGAACACTGAAGCTTTCTTT.

The chain couples TRBV6-2 or TRBV6-3 to TRBJ2-4; weak D call: TRBD2 (5 bases). The CDR3 is 15 residues long. CDR1 is MNHEY and CDR2 is SVGEGT in the germline V gene. V shed 5 bases and J shed 3 bases, with 14 bases lying between them. In nucleotides, the CDR3 is TGTGCCAGCAGTGATGCCGTCGGGGACAAAAACATTCAGTACTTC. Translation: CASSDAVGDKNIQYF.

The gene calls are TRBV6-5 and TRBJ1-2, with a possible D match to TRBD1 (5 bases). V lost 3 bases and J lost 0, with 11 bases in between. CDR1 and CDR2 from the germline V gene are MNHEY and SVGAGI. The CDR3 runs to 15 residues. CDR3 region: CASSYGRVANYGYTF. Here the CDR3 DNA reads TGTGCCAGCAGTTATGGCAGGGTAGCTAACTATGGCTACACCTTC.

The genes are TRBV6-4 and TRBJ2-7; perhaps D is TRBD1 or TRBD2 (7 bases each). The CDR3 runs 17 residues. CDR1 is MRHNA, CDR2 SNTAGT, per germline. Trimming removed 0 bases from V and 3 bases from J, with 18 bases in between. The CDR3 coding sequence is TGTGCCAGCAGTGACTCGAAATGGGAGGGACAGTTCTACGAGCAGTACTTC. This sequence encodes CASSDSKWEGQFYEQYF.

This clone is a singleton in its sample. V is TRBV13 and J is TRBJ2-3; TRBD2 matches at 12 bases. With V trimmed by 5 bases and J by 2 bases, 8 bases remained unmatched. The CDR3 contains 17 residues. Germline V gene lookup returns CDR1 PRHDT and CDR2 FYEKMQ (reference sequence). CDR3 bases: TGTGCCAGCAGCCTCGCTGGACTAGCGGGGACCACAGATACGCAGTATTTT. Translation: CASSLAGLAGTTDTQYF.

The gene calls are TRBV28 and TRBJ2-5, with D possibly TRBD1 on 6 matching bases. The CDR3 totals 14 residues. CDR1 MDHEN and CDR2 SYDVKM come from the germline V gene. Trimming removed 6 bases from V and 4 bases from J, with 15 bases in between. The CDR3 region is CASRQGGGSETQYF. The CDR3 nucleotides are TGTGCCAGCAGACAGGGTGGGGGTTCAGAGACCCAGTACTTC.

This rearrangement joins TRBV28 to TRBJ1-2; 7 bases fit TRBD1. This CDR3 comprises 14 residues. The junction had 7 bases not matched to a gene; V was cut back by 8 bases and J by 1 base. Germline CDR1 and CDR2: MDHEN and SYDVKM. CDR3 amino acids: CASHDRQGNYGYTF. The CDR3 DNA reads as TGTGCCAGCCATGATCGACAGGGTAACTATGGCTACACCTTC.

CDR3 sequence reads: CASSLVAMNTEAFF. In DNA form, the CDR3 reads TGTGCCAGCAGTTTAGTAGCCATGAACACTGAAGCTTTCTTT. The chain joins TRBV28 to TRBJ1-1, with D unclear. Germline loops: CDR1 MDHEN, CDR2 SYDVKM. This CDR3 spans 14 amino acids. With 2 bases removed from V and 0 bases from J, the gap between germline ends came to 7 bases. The variable domain in full, completed from reference TRBV28 and TRBJ1-1, reads DVKVTQSSRYLVKRTGEKVFLECVQDMDHENMFWYRQDPGLGLRLIYFSYDVKMKEKGDIPEGYSVSREKKERFSLILESASTNQTSMYLCASSLVAMNTEAFFGQGTRLTVV.

The chain recombines TRBV3-1 (or the pseudogene TRBV3-2) with TRBJ1-1; 8 positions agree with TRBD1. Looked up from germline, CDR1 is LGHDT and CDR2 is YNNKEL (reference sequence). The V gene end was trimmed by 6 bases and the J gene end by 0 bases; junction bases not matched to a gene: 9. CDR3 length: 16 residues. The CDR3 DNA reads TGTGCCAGCAGGGGGGACCGGACAGGGTTGAACACTGAAGCTTTCTTT. Protein product: CASRGDRTGLNTEAFF.